This passage covers 10 T cell receptor beta chains from one sample sequenced in a study of cytomegalovirus exposure and HLA in healthy donors. TCRdb's table, derived via immunoSEQ multiplex PCR, lists solely in-frame clones and lacks some. The sample consists of about 120,000 clones, around 87% of them appearing once. Sequencing was performed on PBMCs. The source of these receptors is a woman aged 18 to 35 in good health and CMV-seropositive.

V gene TRBV5-6 combines with J gene TRBJ2-2; a possible D gene is TRBD1 (5 bases). V lost 5 bases and J 5 bases, leaving 10 bases between the germline ends. Germline CDR1 and CDR2: SGHDT and YYEEEE. The CDR3 spans 13 residues. CDR3 region: CASRTALTGELFF. CDR3 DNA: TGTGCCAGCAGGACAGCCCTTACCGGGGAGCTGTTTTTT.

V gene TRBV7-9 combines with J gene TRBJ2-1; 8 bases map to TRBD1. The germline V gene encodes CDR1 SEHNR and CDR2 FQNEAQ (reference sequence). This CDR3 is built from 17 residues. The junction had 16 bases not matched to a gene; V was cut back by 4 bases and J by 8 bases. CDR3 in amino acids: CASSSPSGTGSWHEQFF. CDR3 sequence (DNA): TGTGCCAGCAGCTCTCCTTCCGGGACAGGTTCTTGGCATGAGCAGTTCTTC.

CDR3 sequence reads: CATSIGQGRYEQYF. In DNA, the CDR3 is TGTGCCACCAGCATAGGACAGGGGCGGTACGAGCAGTACTTC. The rearrangement links TRBV15 to TRBJ2-7, with 9 bases matching TRBD1. CDR3 length: 14 amino acids. V was pared by 4 bases and J by 4 bases, with 5 bases of the junction left unmatched. The V gene's germline CDR1 is LNHNV and CDR2 YYDKDF (reference sequence).

This chain connects TRBV19 to TRBJ2-1, with TRBD1 matching 10 bases. Germline V CDR1 and CDR2: LNHDA, SQIVND (reference sequence). This CDR3 comprises 16 residues. J was trimmed by 8 bases and V by 5 bases; bases with no gene match: 12. CDR3 sequence reads: CASSPTGTGEGHEQFF. Written as DNA, the CDR3 is TGTGCCAGTAGTCCAACCGGGACAGGGGAGGGACATGAGCAGTTCTTC.

This chain connects TRBV9 to TRBJ1-5; no clear D. V was cut by 3 bases and J by 3 bases, with 16 bases left in between. There are 16 residues in the CDR3. The germline CDR1 and CDR2 sequences are SGDLS and YYNGEE. The CDR3 nucleotides are TGTGCCAGCAGCGCACGTTACGTGAGGGCCAATCAGCCCCAGCATTTT. Protein sequence: CASSARYVRANQPQHF.

V gene TRBV21-1 combines with J gene TRBJ1-5; TRBD1, as called in the table, went unchecked against the DNA. TRBV21-1 is annotated as a pseudogene. This CDR3 is 15 amino acids long. CDR3 coding DNA: TGTGCCAGCAGCAAAAGGGCAGGGGGCAATCAGCCCCAGCATTTT. This translates into CASSKRAGGNQPQHF.

The chain uses TRBV7-2 and TRBJ2-7, with 9 bases aligning to TRBD2. The V and J ends lost 9 bases and 4 bases, in that order; junction bases with no gene match: 16. Germline V gives CDR1 SGHTA, CDR2 FQGNSA. This CDR3 comprises 16 residues. The CDR3 DNA sequence: TGTGCCAGTAGCGGGGGATTTAGCGGGCGGGGGTACGAGCAGTACTTC. Its translation: CASSGGFSGRGYEQYF.

CDR3 DNA: TGTGCCAGCAGTTTATATTGGGGGGCTAATGAAAAACTGTTTTTT. This gives the protein CASSLYWGANEKLFF. The chain recombines TRBV27 with TRBJ1-4; TRBD1 might be the D (5 bases). The CDR3 loop spans 15 amino acids. Germline V CDR1 and CDR2: MNHEY, SMNVEV (reference sequence). V gave up 1 base and J gave up 3 bases, with 9 bases separating them.

The chain is built from TRBV14 and TRBJ2-2; 8 positions match TRBD1. Per the germline V gene, CDR1 is SGHDN and CDR2 is FVKESK. The CDR3 covers 16 residues. V shed 0 bases and J 6 bases; nucleotides not matched to a gene: 6. CDR3 coding DNA: TGTGCCAGCAGCCAAGACAGGGGGCGCAGTTCCGGGGAGCTGTTTTTT. It codes for CASSQDRGRSSGELFF.

The chain employs TRBV4-1 and TRBJ2-7, with 7 bases matching TRBD2. This CDR3 contains 11 residues. Germline trimming cut 1 base from V and 9 bases from J; bases unmatched to any gene: 0. In germline, CDR1 is MGHRA, CDR2 YSYEKL. CDR3 in DNA: TGCGCCAGCAGCCAAGGGACTAGGCAGTACTTC. Amino acids: CASSQGTRQYF.